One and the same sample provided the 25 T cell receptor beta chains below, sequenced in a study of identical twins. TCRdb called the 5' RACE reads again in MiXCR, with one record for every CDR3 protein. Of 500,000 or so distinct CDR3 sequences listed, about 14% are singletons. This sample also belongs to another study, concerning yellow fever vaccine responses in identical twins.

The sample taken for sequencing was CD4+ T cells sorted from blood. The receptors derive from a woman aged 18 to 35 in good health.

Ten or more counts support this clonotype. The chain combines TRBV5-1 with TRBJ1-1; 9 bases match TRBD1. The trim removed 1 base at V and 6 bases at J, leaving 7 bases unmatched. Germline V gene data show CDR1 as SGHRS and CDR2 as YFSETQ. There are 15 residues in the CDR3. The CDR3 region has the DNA TGCGCCAGCAGCTTGCCCGGACAGGGGAAGCCTGAAGCTTTCTTT. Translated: CASSLPGQGKPEAFF.

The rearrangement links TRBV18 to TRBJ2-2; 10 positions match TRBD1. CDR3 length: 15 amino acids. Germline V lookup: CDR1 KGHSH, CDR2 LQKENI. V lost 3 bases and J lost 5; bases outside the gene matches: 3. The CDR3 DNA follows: TGTGCCAGCTCACCTACGGGACAGGGGACCGGGGAGCTGTTTTTT. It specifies CASSPTGQGTGELFF.

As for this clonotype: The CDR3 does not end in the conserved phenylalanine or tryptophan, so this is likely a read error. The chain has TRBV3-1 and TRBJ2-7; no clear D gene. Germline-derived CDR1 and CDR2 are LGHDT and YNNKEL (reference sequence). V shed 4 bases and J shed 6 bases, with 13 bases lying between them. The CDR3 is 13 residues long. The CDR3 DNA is TGTGCCAGCAGCCCGGACCTGGGCCGCGAGCAGTACTCC. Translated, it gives CASSPDLGREQYS.

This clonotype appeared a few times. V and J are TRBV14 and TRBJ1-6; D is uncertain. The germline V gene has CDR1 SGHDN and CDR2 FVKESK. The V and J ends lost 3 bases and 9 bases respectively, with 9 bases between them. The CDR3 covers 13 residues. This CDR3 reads CASSHDWGSPLHF. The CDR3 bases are TGTGCCAGCAGCCACGATTGGGGTTCACCCCTCCACTTT.

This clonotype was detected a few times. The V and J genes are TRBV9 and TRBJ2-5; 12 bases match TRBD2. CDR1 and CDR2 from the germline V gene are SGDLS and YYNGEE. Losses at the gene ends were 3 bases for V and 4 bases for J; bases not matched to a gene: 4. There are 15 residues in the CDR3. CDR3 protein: CASSASGGAGETQYF. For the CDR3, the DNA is TGTGCCAGCAGCGCTAGCGGGGGGGCCGGAGAGACCCAGTACTTC.

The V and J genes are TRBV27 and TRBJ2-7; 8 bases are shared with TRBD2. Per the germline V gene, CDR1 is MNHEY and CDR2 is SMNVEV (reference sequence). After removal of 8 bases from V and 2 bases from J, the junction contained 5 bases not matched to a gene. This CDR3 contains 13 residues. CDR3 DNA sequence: TGTGCCAGCGGAGGAGCGGGAGCCTACGAGCAGTACTTC. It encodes CASGGAGAYEQYF.

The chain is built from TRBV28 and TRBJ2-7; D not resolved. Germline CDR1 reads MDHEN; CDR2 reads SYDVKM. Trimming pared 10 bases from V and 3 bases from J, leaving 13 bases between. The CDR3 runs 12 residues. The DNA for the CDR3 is TGTGCCACCAAAGTCCTGGGCTACGAGCAGTACTTC. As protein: CATKVLGYEQYF.

The chain's CDR3 is CAIRSDRGPNEQFF. The CDR3 nucleotides read TGTGCCATCAGATCAGACAGGGGGCCGAATGAGCAGTTCTTC. V and J are TRBV10-3 and TRBJ2-1, with 10 bases matching TRBD1. CDR1 ENHRY and CDR2 SYGVKD come from the germline V gene. The CDR3 sequence is 14 residues long. Germline trimming cut 6 bases from V and 7 bases from J; bases unmatched to any gene: 6.

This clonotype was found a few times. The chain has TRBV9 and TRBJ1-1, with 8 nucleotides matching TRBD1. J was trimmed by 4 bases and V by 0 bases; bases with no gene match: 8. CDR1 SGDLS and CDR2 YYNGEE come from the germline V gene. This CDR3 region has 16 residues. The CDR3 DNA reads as TGTGCCAGCAGCGTAGCCCCCGGGACAGGCGGCACTGAAGCTTTCTTT. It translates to CASSVAPGTGGTEAFF.

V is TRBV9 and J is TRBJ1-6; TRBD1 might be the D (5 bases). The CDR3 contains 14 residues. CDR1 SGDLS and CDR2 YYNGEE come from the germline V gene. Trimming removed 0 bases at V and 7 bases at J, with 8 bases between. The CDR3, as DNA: TGTGCCAGCAGCGTAGGCCAGGGAAATTCACCCCTCCACTTT. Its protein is CASSVGQGNSPLHF.

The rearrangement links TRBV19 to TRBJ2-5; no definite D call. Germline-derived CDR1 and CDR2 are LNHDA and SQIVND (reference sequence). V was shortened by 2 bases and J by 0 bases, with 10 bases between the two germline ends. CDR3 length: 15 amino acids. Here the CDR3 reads CASSITAAYQETQYF. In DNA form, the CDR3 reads TGTGCCAGTAGTATAACCGCAGCTTACCAAGAGACCCAGTACTTC.

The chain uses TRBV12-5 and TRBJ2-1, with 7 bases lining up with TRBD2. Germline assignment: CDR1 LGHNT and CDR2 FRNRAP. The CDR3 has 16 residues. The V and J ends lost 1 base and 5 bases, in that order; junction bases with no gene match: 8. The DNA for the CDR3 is TGTGCTAGTGGTTTGGAGACGAAGGGAGGGAACAATGAGCAGTTCTTC. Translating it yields CASGLETKGGNNEQFF. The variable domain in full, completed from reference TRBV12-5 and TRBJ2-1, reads DARVTQTPRHKVTEMGQEVTMRCQPILGHNTVFWYRQTMMQGLELLAYFRNRAPLDDSGMPKDRFSAEMPDATLATLKIQPSEPRDSAVYFCASGLETKGGNNEQFFGPGTRLTVL.

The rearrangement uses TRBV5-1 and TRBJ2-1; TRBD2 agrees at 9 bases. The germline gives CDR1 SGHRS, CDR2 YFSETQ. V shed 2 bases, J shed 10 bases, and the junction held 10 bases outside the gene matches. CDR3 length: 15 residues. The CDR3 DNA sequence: TGCGCCAGCAGCTTCGCGAGCGGGGGGCCTGGGGAGCAGTTCTTC. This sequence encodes CASSFASGGPGEQFF.

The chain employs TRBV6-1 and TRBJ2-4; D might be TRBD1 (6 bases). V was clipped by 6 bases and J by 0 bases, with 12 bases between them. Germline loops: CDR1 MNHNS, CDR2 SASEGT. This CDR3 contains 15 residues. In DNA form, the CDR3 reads TGTGCCAGCAGACGAACAGGGATAGCCAAAAACATTCAGTACTTC. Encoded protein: CASRRTGIAKNIQYF.

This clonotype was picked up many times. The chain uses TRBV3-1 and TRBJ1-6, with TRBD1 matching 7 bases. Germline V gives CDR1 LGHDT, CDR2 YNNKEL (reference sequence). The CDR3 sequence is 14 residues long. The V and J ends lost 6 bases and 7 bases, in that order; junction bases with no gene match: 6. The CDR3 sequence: CASRHTGENSPLHF. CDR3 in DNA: TGTGCCAGCAGGCATACAGGGGAGAATTCACCCCTCCACTTT.

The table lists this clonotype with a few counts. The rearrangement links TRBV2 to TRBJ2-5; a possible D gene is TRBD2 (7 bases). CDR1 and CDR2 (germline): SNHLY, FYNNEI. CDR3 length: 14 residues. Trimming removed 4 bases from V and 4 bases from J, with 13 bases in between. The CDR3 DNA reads TGTGCCAGCAGTGCACGGGGGGCCGGAGAGACCCAGTACTTC. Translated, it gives CASSARGAGETQYF.

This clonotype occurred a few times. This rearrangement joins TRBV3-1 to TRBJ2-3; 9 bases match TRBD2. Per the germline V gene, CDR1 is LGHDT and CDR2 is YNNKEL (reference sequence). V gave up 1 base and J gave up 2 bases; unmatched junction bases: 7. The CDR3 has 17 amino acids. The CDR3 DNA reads TGTGCCAGCAGCCAAGTTTCTGCGGGGGGGAACACAGATACGCAGTATTTT. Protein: CASSQVSAGGNTDTQYF.

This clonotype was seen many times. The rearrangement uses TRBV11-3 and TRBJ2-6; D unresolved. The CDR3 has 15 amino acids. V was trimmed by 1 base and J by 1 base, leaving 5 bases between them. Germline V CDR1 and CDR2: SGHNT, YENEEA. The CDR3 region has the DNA TGTGCCAGCAGCTTAGGAGATTCTGGGGCCAACGTCCTGACTTTC. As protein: CASSLGDSGANVLTF.

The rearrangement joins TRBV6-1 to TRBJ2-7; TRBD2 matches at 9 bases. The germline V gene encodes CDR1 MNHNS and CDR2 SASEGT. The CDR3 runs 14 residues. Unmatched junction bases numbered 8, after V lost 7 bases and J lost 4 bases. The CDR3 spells CASTVSGRMYEQYF. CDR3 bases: TGTGCCAGCACCGTTAGCGGGAGAATGTACGAGCAGTACTTC.

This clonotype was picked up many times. CDR3 in DNA: TGTGCCAGCAGCATAGACGGAGAAGTCTACGAGCAGTACTTC. It encodes CASSIDGEVYEQYF. V and J are TRBV12-3 or TRBV12-4 and TRBJ2-7, with unresolved D. CDR3 length equals 14 residues. Trimming took off 6 bases at V and 3 bases at J, with 15 bases between the two ends.

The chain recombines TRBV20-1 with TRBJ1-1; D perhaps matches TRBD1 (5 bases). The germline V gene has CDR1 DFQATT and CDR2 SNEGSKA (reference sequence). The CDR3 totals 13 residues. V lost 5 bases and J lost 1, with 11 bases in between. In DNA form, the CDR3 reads TGCAGTGCTGCGGGACGGAGGAACACTGAAGCTTTCTTT. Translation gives CSAAGRRNTEAFF.

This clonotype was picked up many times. The CDR3 DNA sequence: TGTGCCAGCAGAGGGGTTGGGGAGACCCAGTACTTC. Its protein product is CASRGVGETQYF. The chain is built from TRBV12-3 or TRBV12-4 and TRBJ2-5; possibly TRBD1 for D (5 bases). Trimming pared 6 bases from V and 5 bases from J, leaving 10 bases between. The CDR3 is made up of 12 amino acids.

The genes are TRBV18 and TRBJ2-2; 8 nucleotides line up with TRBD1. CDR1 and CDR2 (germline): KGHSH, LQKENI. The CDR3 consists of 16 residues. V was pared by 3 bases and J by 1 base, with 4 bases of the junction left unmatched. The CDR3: CASSPPGTGNTGELFF. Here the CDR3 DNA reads TGTGCCAGCTCACCCCCCGGGACAGGGAACACCGGGGAGCTGTTTTTT.

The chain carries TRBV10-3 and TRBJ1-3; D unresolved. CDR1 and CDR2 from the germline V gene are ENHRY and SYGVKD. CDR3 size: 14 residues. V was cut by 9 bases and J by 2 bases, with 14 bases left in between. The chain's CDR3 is CAMWVGTPGNTIYF. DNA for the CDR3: TGTGCCATGTGGGTGGGTACCCCTGGAAACACCATATATTTT.

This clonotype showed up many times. The chain's CDR3 is CASSLLGYNEQFF. DNA of the CDR3: TGTGCCAGCAGCTTGCTGGGTTATAATGAGCAGTTCTTC. The chain employs TRBV5-5 and TRBJ2-1; D not resolved. Per the germline V gene, CDR1 is SGHKS and CDR2 is YYEKEE (reference sequence). The CDR3 runs to 13 residues. V lost 1 base and J 7 bases, leaving 9 bases between the germline ends.